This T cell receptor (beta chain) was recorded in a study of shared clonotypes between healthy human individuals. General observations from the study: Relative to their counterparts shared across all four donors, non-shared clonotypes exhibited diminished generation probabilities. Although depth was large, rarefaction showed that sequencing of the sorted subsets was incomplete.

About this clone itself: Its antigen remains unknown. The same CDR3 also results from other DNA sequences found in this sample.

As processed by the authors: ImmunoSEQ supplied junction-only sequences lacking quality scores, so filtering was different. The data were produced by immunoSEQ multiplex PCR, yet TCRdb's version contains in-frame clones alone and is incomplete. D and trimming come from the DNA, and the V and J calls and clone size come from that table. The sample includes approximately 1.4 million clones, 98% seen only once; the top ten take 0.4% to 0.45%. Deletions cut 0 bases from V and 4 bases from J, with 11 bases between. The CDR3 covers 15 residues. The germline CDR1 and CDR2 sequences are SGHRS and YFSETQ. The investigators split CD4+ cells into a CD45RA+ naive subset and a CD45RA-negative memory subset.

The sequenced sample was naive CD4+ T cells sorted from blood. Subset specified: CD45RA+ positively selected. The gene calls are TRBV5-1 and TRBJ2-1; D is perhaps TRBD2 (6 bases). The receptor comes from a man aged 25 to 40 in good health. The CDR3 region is CASSLVSGTYNEQFF. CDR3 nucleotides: TGCGCCAGCAGCTTGGTTAGCGGAACATACAATGAGCAGTTCTTC. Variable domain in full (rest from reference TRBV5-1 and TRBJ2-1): KAGVTQTPRYLIKTRGQQVTLSCSPISGHRSVSWYQQTPGQGLQFLFEYFSETQRNKGNFPGRFSGRQFSNSRSEMNVSTLELGDSALYLCASSLVSGTYNEQFFGPGTRLTVL.